The 21 T cell receptor beta chains below come from one sample, sequenced in a study of neurological immune-mediated disorders. Time point described: technical triplicate 3. One entry per CDR3 protein results from TCRdb running MiXCR on the 5' RACE reads. The repertoire consists of 25,000 to 35,000 distinct CDR3 sequences, with 15% to 20% occurring once and the leading ten covering around 5%. The sequencing input was CD4+ T cells from blood. The source is a female donor with HTLV-1-associated myelopathy (HAM/TSP).

This clonotype has ten or more counts. This rearrangement joins TRBV6-1 to TRBJ2-2; D uncertain. Germline V gives CDR1 MNHNS, CDR2 SASEGT. Trimming pared 1 base from V and 5 bases from J, leaving 11 bases between. The CDR3 consists of 15 residues. CDR3 sequence (DNA): TGTGCCAGCAGTGAAGTTTGGAGTCGGACCGGGGAGCTGTTTTTT. Translation gives CASSEVWSRTGELFF.

V and J are TRBV20-1 and TRBJ1-4; D unresolved. The CDR3 loop spans 14 amino acids. Germline V gene lookup returns CDR1 DFQATT and CDR2 SNEGSKA (reference sequence). Trimming removed 6 bases from V and 5 bases from J, with 16 bases in between. The CDR3: CSAPDHGGNEKLFF. The DNA of the CDR3 is TGCAGTGCACCAGATCATGGAGGCAATGAAAAACTGTTTTTT.

This clonotype was detected many times. The chain joins TRBV14 to TRBJ2-7; D gene unclear. There are 12 residues in the CDR3. V lost 4 bases, J lost 4 bases, and 8 bases lay in between. Germline lookup yields CDR1 SGHDN and CDR2 FVKESK. For the CDR3, the DNA is TGTGCCAGCAGCCCGGCCGGGTACGAGCAGTACTTC. This gives the protein CASSPAGYEQYF.

The genes are TRBV20-1 and TRBJ2-5; TRBD1 aligns across 8 bases. Trimming took 4 bases from V and 9 from J; bases not matched to a gene: 16. CDR3 length: 15 amino acids. Germline V lookup: CDR1 DFQATT, CDR2 SNEGSKA (reference sequence). Here the CDR3 reads CSAISGTGLPLAQYF. DNA of the CDR3: TGCAGTGCTATCTCGGGGACAGGACTCCCTCTGGCCCAGTACTTC.

The genes are TRBV11-3 and TRBJ1-2; perhaps TRBD1 as D (5 bases). The CDR3 sequence is 14 residues long. V was trimmed by 5 bases and J by 4 bases, leaving 14 bases between them. Germline loops: CDR1 SGHNT, CDR2 YENEEA. The CDR3 DNA is TGTGCCAGCAGCCCTACAGGCACTTCCTATGGCTACACCTTC. Translated, it gives CASSPTGTSYGYTF.

This clonotype was seen many times. The rearrangement uses TRBV7-6 and TRBJ1-6; D unclear. Germline values: CDR1 SGHVS, CDR2 FNYEAQ. With 2 bases removed from V and 4 bases from J, the gap between germline ends came to 9 bases. CDR3 length: 15 residues. The DNA for the CDR3 is TGTGCCAGCAGCTTAAACAAGGCTTATAATTCACCCCTCCACTTT. This codes for CASSLNKAYNSPLHF.

This clonotype occurred many times. The chain couples TRBV6-5 to TRBJ2-5, with 8 bases that match TRBD1. Unmatched junction bases numbered 5, after V lost 7 bases and J lost 4 bases. The germline V gene encodes CDR1 MNHEY and CDR2 SVGAGI. CDR3 length: 13 amino acids. The CDR3 spells CASTQGAGETQYF. The DNA for the CDR3 is TGTGCCAGCACCCAGGGGGCCGGAGAGACCCAGTACTTC.

This clonotype was seen repeatedly, ten times or more. The rearrangement links TRBV6-6 to TRBJ1-2; TRBD1 is a possible D gene (6 bases). Per the germline V gene, CDR1 is MNHNY and CDR2 is SVGAGI (reference sequence). The length of the CDR3 is 15 residues. The V end lost 0 bases, the J end lost 2 bases, and 10 bases lay between the germline ends. For the CDR3, the DNA is TGTGCCAGCAGTTACTCCACTCAGGGGAACTATGGCTACACCTTC. Encoded protein: CASSYSTQGNYGYTF.

This clonotype was recorded at least ten times. V is TRBV12-3 or TRBV12-4 and J is TRBJ1-6; D is unresolved. V gave up 6 bases and J gave up 14 bases, with 14 bases separating them. The CDR3 runs 12 residues. CDR3 in amino acids: CASSGLGLALHF. The CDR3 DNA is TGTGCCAGCAGCGGTCTCGGCCTCGCCCTCCACTTT.

This clonotype was seen ten or more times. The rearrangement joins TRBV4-2 to TRBJ2-1; possible D gene TRBD2, 6 bases. With 4 bases removed from V and 6 bases from J, the gap between germline ends came to 10 bases. CDR3 length: 13 amino acids. In germline, CDR1 is LGHNA, CDR2 YNFKEQ. CDR3 sequence (DNA): TGTGCCAGCAGCCGCCCGGAGGGCAATGAGCAGTTCTTC. Translated: CASSRPEGNEQFF.

This clonotype has ten or more counts. The gene calls are TRBV29-1 and TRBJ2-6; D gene ambiguous. CDR1 SQVTM and CDR2 ANQGSEA come from the germline V gene. V gave up 4 bases and J gave up 0 bases, with 10 bases separating them. The length of the CDR3 is 15 residues. The CDR3 spells CSVAPDPSGANVLTF. In DNA form, the CDR3 reads TGCAGCGTTGCCCCCGACCCCTCTGGGGCCAACGTCCTGACTTTC.

This clonotype was seen at least ten times. The V call is TRBV19, the J call TRBJ2-4, with TRBD1 identical over 8 bases. Trimming cost V 3 bases and J 2 bases; bases outside gene matches: 18. This CDR3 has 20 residues. CDR1 and CDR2 from the germline V gene are LNHDA and SQIVND (reference sequence). The CDR3 sequence is CASSIMSTGVTQSTKNIQYF. The CDR3 DNA is TGTGCCAGTAGTATTATGTCGACAGGGGTTACTCAGTCTACCAAAAACATTCAGTACTTC.

This clonotype was counted ten times or more. The V call is TRBV7-3, the J call TRBJ1-2; 10 bases align to TRBD1. Germline CDR1 and CDR2: SGHTA and FQGTGA. The trim removed 2 bases at V and 6 bases at J, leaving 3 bases unmatched. This CDR3 spans 14 amino acids. The CDR3, as DNA: TGTGCCAGCAGCTTACGCGGGACAGGGGATGGCTACACCTTC. This encodes CASSLRGTGDGYTF.

This clonotype was recorded at least ten times. The chain carries TRBV20-1 and TRBJ2-1; D possibly corresponds to TRBD2 (6 bases). CDR3 length: 13 residues. V was clipped by 6 bases and J by 2 bases, with 11 bases between them. Germline loops: CDR1 DFQATT, CDR2 SNEGSKA (reference sequence). DNA of the CDR3: TGCAGTGCGCCCCCGGGGGCCTACAATGAGCAGTTCTTC. It translates to CSAPPGAYNEQFF.

This clonotype was detected ten times or more. The rearrangement uses TRBV5-1 and TRBJ2-1; 11 bases fit TRBD2. Germline V lookup: CDR1 SGHRS, CDR2 YFSETQ. J gave up 4 bases and V 0 bases, and 3 bases lay outside the gene matches. There are 16 residues in the CDR3. DNA of the CDR3: TGCGCCAGCAGCTTGGCCGGGACTAGCGGTTACAATGAGCAGTTCTTC. It is translated as CASSLAGTSGYNEQFF.

The chain employs TRBV12-3 or TRBV12-4 and TRBJ1-4; D gene ambiguous. V was shortened by 6 bases and J by 0 bases, with 8 bases between the two germline ends. CDR3 size: 14 residues. Written as DNA, the CDR3 is TGTGCCAGCAGCCTATTATCAACTAATGAAAAACTGTTTTTT. This encodes CASSLLSTNEKLFF.

This clonotype was seen at least ten times. The chain joins TRBV10-3 to TRBJ1-1; D is undetermined. CDR1 and CDR2 (germline): ENHRY, SYGVKD. V shed 2 bases and J shed 1 base, with 8 bases lying between them. The CDR3 length is 14 residues. The CDR3 DNA reads TGTGCCATCAGTGAGCAGGTTGAGAACACTGAAGCTTTCTTT. It yields the protein CAISEQVENTEAFF.

This clonotype was recorded many times. The rearrangement uses TRBV3-1 and TRBJ2-5; either TRBD1 or TRBD2 may supply D (5 bases each). This CDR3 is built from 12 residues. V lost 8 bases and J lost 0, with 7 bases in between. The germline V gene encodes CDR1 LGHDT and CDR2 YNNKEL (reference sequence). This CDR3 is CASEGYQETQYF. The CDR3 DNA is TGTGCCAGCGAGGGGTACCAAGAGACCCAGTACTTC.

This clonotype has a count of ten or more. The rearrangement uses TRBV2 and TRBJ1-2; D not resolved. CDR3 size: 14 residues. V was trimmed by 2 bases and J by 8 bases, leaving 15 bases between them. CDR1 SNHLY and CDR2 FYNNEI come from the germline V gene. The CDR3 DNA is TGTGCCAGCAGTGAACTCGACAACTTAGGGGGCTACACCTTC. It is translated as CASSELDNLGGYTF.

This clonotype was detected many times. The chain links TRBV6-6 to TRBJ2-3, with TRBD2 identical over 13 bases. Germline V lookup: CDR1 MNHNY, CDR2 SVGAGI (reference sequence). J gave up 5 bases and V 1 base, and 6 bases lay outside the gene matches. The CDR3 is made up of 17 amino acids. The CDR3 reads CASSYFTSGGAEDTQYF. Here the CDR3 DNA reads TGTGCCAGCAGTTACTTTACTAGCGGGGGGGCCGAAGATACGCAGTATTTT.

The J gene is TRBJ2-3, the V gene TRBV7-2; 10 nucleotides match TRBD2. The V segment lost 0 bases and the J segment 8 bases; nucleotides outside the gene matches: 8. CDR1 SGHTA and CDR2 FQGNSA come from the germline V gene. CDR3 size: 16 residues. CDR3 loop: CASSLAAGASGGTQYF. The CDR3 region has the DNA TGTGCCAGCAGCTTAGCGGCCGGGGCTAGCGGGGGTACGCAGTATTTT.